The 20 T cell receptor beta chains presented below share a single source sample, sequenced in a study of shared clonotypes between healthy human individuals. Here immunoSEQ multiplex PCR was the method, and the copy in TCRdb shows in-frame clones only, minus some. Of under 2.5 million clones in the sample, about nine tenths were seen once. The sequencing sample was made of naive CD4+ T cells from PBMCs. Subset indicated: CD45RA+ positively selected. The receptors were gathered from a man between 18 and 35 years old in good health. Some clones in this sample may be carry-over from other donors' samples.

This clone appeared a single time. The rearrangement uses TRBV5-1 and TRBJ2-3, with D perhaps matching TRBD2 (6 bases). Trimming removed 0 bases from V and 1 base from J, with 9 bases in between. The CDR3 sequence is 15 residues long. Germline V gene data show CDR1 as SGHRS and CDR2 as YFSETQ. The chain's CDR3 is CASSLDASGTDTQYF. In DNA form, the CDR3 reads TGCGCCAGCAGCTTGGACGCTAGCGGCACAGATACGCAGTATTTT.

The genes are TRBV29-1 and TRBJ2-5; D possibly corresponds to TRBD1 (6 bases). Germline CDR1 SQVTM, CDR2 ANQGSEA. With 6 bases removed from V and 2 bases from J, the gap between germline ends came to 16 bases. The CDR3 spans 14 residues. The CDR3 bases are TGCAGCGTATTCAATACCGGACAGCAAGAGACCCAGTACTTC. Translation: CSVFNTGQQETQYF.

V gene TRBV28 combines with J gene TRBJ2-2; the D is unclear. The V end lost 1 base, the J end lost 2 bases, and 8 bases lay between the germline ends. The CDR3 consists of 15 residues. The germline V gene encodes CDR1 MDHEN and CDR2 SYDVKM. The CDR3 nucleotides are TGTGCCAGCAGTTTATTTGTCGGTAACACCGGGGAGCTGTTTTTT. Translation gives CASSLFVGNTGELFF.

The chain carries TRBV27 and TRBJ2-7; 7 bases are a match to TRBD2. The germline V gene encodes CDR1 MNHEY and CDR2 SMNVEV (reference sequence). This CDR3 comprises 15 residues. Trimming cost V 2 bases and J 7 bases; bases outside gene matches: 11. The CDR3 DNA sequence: TGTGCCAGCAGTTTAGACCCCTGGGGGGGAGGGGAGCAGTACTTC. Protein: CASSLDPWGGGEQYF.

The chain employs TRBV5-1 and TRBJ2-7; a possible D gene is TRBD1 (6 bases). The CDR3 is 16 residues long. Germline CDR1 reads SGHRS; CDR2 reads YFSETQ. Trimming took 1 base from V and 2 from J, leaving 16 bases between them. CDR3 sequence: CASSLYRDTYTYEQYF. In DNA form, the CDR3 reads TGCGCCAGCAGCTTGTACCGGGACACTTACACCTACGAGCAGTACTTC.

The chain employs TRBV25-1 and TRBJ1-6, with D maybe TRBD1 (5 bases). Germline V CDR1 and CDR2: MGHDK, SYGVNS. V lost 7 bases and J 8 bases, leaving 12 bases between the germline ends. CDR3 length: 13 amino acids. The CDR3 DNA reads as TGTGCCAGCACTGGGGCTAGCGATTCACCCCTCCACTTT. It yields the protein CASTGASDSPLHF.

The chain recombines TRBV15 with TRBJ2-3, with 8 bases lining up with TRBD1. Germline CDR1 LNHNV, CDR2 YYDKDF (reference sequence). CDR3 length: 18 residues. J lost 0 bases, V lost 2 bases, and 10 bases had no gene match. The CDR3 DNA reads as TGTGCCACCAGCAGACCTCATAGGACAGGGAGGAGCACAGATACGCAGTATTTT. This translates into CATSRPHRTGRSTDTQYF.

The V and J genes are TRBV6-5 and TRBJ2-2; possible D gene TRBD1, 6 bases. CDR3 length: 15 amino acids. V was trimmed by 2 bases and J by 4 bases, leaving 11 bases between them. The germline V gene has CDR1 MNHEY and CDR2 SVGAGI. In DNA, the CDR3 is TGTGCCAGCAGTTACGGGGGCCCGGGCACCGGGGAGCTGTTTTTT. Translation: CASSYGGPGTGELFF.

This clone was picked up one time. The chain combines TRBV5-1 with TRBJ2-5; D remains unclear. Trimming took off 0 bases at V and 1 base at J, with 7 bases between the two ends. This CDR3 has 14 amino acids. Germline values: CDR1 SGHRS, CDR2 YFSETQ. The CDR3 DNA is TGCGCCAGCAGCTTGGTCGATTCCCAAGAGACCCAGTACTTC. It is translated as CASSLVDSQETQYF.

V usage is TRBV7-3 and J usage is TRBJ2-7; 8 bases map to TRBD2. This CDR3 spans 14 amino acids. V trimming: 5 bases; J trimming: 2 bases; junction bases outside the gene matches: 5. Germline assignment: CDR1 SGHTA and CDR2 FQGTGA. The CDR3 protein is CASSPLAEPYEQYF. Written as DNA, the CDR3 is TGTGCCAGCAGCCCACTAGCGGAACCCTACGAGCAGTACTTC.

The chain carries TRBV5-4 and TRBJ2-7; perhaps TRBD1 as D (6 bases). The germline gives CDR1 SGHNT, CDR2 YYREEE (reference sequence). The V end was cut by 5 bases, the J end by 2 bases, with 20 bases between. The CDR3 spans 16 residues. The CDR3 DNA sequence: TGTGCCAGCAGGGCTGCGGGTTCGCAGGGGACCTACGAGCAGTACTTC. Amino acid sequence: CASRAAGSQGTYEQYF.

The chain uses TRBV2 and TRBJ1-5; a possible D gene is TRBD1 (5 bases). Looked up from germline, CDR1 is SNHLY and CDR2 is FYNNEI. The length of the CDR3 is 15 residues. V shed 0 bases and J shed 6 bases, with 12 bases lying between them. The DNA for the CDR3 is TGTGCCAGCAGTGAAGCGCTGGCAGGGAGTCAGCCCCAGCATTTT. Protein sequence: CASSEALAGSQPQHF.

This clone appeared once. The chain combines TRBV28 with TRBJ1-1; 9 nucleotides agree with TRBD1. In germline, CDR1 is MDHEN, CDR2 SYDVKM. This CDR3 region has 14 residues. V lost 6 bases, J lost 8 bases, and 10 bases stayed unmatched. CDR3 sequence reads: CASRRQGGLKEAFF. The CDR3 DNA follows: TGTGCCAGCAGGCGACAGGGGGGTCTTAAAGAAGCTTTCTTT.

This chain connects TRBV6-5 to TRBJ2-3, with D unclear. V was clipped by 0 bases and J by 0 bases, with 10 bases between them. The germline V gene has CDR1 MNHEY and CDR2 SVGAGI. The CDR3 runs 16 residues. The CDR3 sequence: CASSYSASSSTDTQYF. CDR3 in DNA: TGTGCCAGCAGTTACTCGGCCAGTTCTAGCACAGATACGCAGTATTTT.

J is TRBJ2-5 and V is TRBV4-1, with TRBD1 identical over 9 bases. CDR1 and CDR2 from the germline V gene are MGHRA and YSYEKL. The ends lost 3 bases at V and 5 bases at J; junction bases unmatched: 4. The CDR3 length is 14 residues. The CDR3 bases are TGCGCCAGCAGCCACCCTGGGACAGGGGAGACCCAGTACTTC. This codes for CASSHPGTGETQYF.

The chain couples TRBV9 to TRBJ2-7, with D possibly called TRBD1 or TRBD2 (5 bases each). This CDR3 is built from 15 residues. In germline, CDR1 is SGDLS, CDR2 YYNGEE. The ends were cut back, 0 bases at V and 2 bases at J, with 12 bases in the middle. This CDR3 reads CASSVGRDPTYEQYF. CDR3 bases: TGTGCCAGCAGCGTAGGACGGGACCCAACCTACGAGCAGTACTTC.

The CDR3 DNA reads TGCAGTACCCCGTCCGCAGATACGCAGTATTTT. It is translated as CSTPSADTQYF. J is TRBJ2-3 and V is TRBV20-1; D is ambiguous. Germline V CDR1 and CDR2: DFQATT, SNEGSKA (reference sequence). Trimming shortened V by 8 bases and J by 4 bases, and 10 bases separated the two germline ends. The CDR3 is made up of 11 amino acids.

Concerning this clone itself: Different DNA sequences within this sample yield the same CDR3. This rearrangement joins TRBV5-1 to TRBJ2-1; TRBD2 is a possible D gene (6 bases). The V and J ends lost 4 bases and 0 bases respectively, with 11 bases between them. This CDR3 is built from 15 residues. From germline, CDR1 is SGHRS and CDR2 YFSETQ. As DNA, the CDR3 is TGCGCCAGCAGCGTAGCGGCTAGCTCCTACAATGAGCAGTTCTTC. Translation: CASSVAASSYNEQFF.

CDR3 bases: TGCGCCAGCAGCTTGGTTAGGGCCACTGAAGCTTTCTTT. Translation: CASSLVRATEAFF. V usage is TRBV5-1 and J usage is TRBJ1-1, with no clear D. CDR3 length equals 13 residues. V lost 0 bases and J lost 4, with 7 bases in between. Germline V lookup: CDR1 SGHRS, CDR2 YFSETQ.

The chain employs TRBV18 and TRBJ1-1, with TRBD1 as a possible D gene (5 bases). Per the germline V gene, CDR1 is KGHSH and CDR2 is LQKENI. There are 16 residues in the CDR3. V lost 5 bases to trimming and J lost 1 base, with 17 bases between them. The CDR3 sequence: CASSSRQSTSNTEAFF. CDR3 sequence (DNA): TGTGCCAGCTCATCGCGACAGAGCACGTCGAACACTGAAGCTTTCTTT. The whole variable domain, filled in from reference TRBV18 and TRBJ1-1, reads NAGVMQNPRHLVRRRGQEARLRCSPMKGHSHVYWYRQLPEEGLKFMVYLQKENIIDESGMPKERFSAEFPKEGPSILRIQQVVRGDSAAYFCASSSRQSTSNTEAFFGQGTRLTVV.